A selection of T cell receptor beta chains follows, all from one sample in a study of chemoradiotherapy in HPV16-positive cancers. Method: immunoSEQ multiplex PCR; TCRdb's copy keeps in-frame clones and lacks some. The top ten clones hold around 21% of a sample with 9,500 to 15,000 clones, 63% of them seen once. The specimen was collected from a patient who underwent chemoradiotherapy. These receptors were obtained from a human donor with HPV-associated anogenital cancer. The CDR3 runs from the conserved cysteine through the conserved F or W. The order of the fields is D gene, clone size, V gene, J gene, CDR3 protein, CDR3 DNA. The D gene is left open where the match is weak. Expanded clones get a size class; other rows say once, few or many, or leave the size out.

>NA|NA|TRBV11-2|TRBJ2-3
CASSLRSTDTQYF
TGTGCCAGCAGCTTACGGAGCACAGATACGCAGTATTTT
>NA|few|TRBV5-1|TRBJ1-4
CASSSSHLGGAENEKLFF
TGCGCCAGCAGTTCATCCCACCTGGGGGGGGCAGAGAATGAAAAACTGTTTTTT
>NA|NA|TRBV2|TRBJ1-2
CASRGQHYGYTF
TGTGCCAGCAGAGGACAGCACTATGGCTACACCTTC
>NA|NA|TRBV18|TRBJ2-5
CASSPSETQYF
TGTGCCAGCTCACCGAGTGAGACCCAGTACTTC
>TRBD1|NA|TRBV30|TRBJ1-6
CAWNEQGAIPLHF
TGTGCCTGGAATGAACAGGGGGCAATCCCCCTCCACTTT
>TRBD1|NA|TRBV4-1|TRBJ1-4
CASSQATGADNEKLFF
TGCGCCAGCAGCCAAGCGACAGGGGCGGATAATGAAAAACTGTTTTTT
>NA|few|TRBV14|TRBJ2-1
CASSHGFYNEQFF
TGTGCCAGCAGCCACGGGTTTTACAATGAGCAGTTCTTC
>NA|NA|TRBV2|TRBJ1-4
CASSEEAGIEKLFF
TGTGCCAGCAGCGAAGAGGCAGGGATTGAAAAACTGTTTTTT
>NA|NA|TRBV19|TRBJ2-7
CASSMVGSSYEQYF
TGTGCCAGTAGTATGGTTGGGAGTTCCTACGAGCAGTACTTC
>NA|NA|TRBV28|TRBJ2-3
CASSLPGGTDTQYF
TGTGCCAGCAGTTTGCCCGGGGGCACAGATACGCAGTATTTT
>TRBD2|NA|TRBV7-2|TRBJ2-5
CASSLGGGQETQYF
TGTGCCAGCAGCTTAGGGGGGGGCCAAGAGACCCAGTACTTC
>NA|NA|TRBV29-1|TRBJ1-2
CSVEESGLLYGYTF
TGCAGCGTTGAAGAGTCGGGCCTCCTCTATGGCTACACCTTC
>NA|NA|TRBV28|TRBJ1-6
CASSRGSSPLHF
TGTGCCAGCAGTCGGGGGTCTTCACCCCTCCACTTT
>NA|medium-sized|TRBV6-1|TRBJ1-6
CASSEGDNSPLHF
TGTGCCAGCAGTGAAGGGGACAATTCACCCCTCCACTTT
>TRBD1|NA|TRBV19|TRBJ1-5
CASRDGTGKFEPQHF
TGTGCCAGTAGGGACGGGACAGGGAAATTTGAGCCCCAGCATTTT
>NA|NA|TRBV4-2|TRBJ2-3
CASSQDYAGAADTQYF
TGTGCCAGCAGCCAAGATTATGCGGGGGCCGCAGATACGCAGTATTTT
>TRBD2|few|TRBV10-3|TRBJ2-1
CATSSGNFYNEQFF
TGTGCCACGTCTAGCGGAAACTTTTACAATGAGCAGTTCTTC
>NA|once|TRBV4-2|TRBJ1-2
CASSHGTGGLGYTF
TGTGCCAGCAGCCACGGGACCGGTGGGCTAGGCTACACCTTC
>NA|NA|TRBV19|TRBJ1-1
CASTPGTPATEAFF
TGTGCCAGTACTCCCGGGACTCCCGCCACTGAAGCTTTCTTT
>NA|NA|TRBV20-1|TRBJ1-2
CSAGVVEGYTF
TGCAGTGCAGGAGTGGTTGAAGGCTACACCTTC
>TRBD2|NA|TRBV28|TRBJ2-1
CASSLLAGGPGGGNEQFF
TGTGCCAGCAGTTTGCTAGCGGGGGGGCCAGGTGGAGGGAATGAGCAGTTCTTC
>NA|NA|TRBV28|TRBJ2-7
CASSEPGQGAYEQYF
TGTGCCAGCAGTGAACCGGGACAAGGAGCCTACGAGCAGTACTTC
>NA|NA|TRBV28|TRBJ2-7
CASSRAPLYEQYF
TGTGCCAGCAGCCGAGCCCCTCTCTACGAGCAGTACTTC
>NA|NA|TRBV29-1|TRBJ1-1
CSVGTYEAFF
TGCAGCGTTGGGACCTATGAAGCTTTCTTT
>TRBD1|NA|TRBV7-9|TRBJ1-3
CASSLAWTGQGNTIYF
TGTGCCAGCAGCTTAGCCTGGACAGGGCAAGGAAACACCATATATTTT
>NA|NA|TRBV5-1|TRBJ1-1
CASSLRYQGSPNTEAFF
TGCGCCAGCAGCTTGAGGTACCAGGGGTCCCCGAACACTGAAGCTTTCTTT
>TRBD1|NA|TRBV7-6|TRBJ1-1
CASSSRQGDTEAFF
TGTGCCAGCAGCTCAAGACAGGGGGACACTGAAGCTTTCTTT
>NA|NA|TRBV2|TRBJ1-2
CASSRDTSNYGYTF
TGTGCCAGCAGCCGTGACACGTCTAACTATGGCTACACCTTC
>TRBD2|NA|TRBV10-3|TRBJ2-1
CAIAGWGGNEQFF
TGTGCCATCGCCGGGTGGGGGGGGAATGAGCAGTTCTTC
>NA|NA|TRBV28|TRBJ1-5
CATLRDVFNQPQHF
TGTGCCACCCTACGGGACGTCTTCAATCAGCCCCAGCATTTT
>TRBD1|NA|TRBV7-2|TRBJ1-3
CASSPRTGSGNTIYF
TGTGCCAGCAGCCCAAGGACAGGGAGTGGAAACACCATATATTTT
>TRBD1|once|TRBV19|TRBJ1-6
CASSKGGRYSPLHF
TGTGCCAGTAGTAAAGGGGGCCGATATTCACCCCTCCACTTT
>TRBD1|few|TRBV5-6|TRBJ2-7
CASSQGKRNRGRYEQYF
TGTGCCAGCAGCCAGGGAAAGAGGAACAGGGGTAGATACGAGCAGTACTTC
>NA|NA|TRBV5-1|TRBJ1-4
CASSLMGSTNEKLFF
TGCGCCAGCAGCTTGATGGGCTCAACTAATGAAAAACTGTTTTTT
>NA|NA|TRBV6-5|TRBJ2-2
CASTPDAFAGELFF
TGTGCCAGCACCCCCGACGCTTTCGCCGGGGAGCTGTTTTTT
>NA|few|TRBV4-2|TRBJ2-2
CASSGSDRNTGELFF
TGTGCCAGCAGCGGCAGTGACAGGAACACCGGGGAGCTGTTTTTT
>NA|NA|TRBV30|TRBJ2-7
CAWSHTGSEQYF
TGTGCCTGGAGTCATACAGGGTCCGAGCAGTACTTC
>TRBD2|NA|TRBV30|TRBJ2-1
CAWKVGGGAFGEQFF
TGTGCCTGGAAGGTTGGCGGGGGGGCTTTCGGTGAGCAGTTCTTC
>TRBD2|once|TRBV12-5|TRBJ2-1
CASGLVTLAGPYYNEQFF
TGTGCTAGTGGTTTGGTTACGCTAGCGGGGCCTTACTACAATGAGCAGTTCTTC
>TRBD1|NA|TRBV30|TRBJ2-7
CAWSVEGTGGTYEQYF
TGTGCCTGGAGTGTAGAGGGGACAGGGGGCACGTACGAGCAGTACTTC
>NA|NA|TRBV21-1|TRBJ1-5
CASSKVQQPQHF
TGTGCCAGCAGCAAAGTTCAGCAGCCCCAGCATTTT
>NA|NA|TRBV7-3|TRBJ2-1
CASSLGAGTDEQFF
TGTGCCAGCAGCTTAGGGGCAGGGACGGATGAGCAGTTCTTC
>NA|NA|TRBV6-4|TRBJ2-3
CASSVGGSDTQYF
TGTGCCAGCAGTGTGGGGGGCTCGGATACGCAGTATTTT
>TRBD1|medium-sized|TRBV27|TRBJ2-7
CASSPTGAGEQYF
TGTGCCAGCAGCCCGACAGGGGCGGGCGAGCAGTACTTC
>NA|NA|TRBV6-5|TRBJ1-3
CASRRRQNSGNTIYF
TGTGCCAGCAGACGACGACAGAACTCTGGAAACACCATATATTTT
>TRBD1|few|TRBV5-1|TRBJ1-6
CASSSSDRSESYNSPLHF
TGCGCCAGCAGCTCCTCGGACAGGTCGGAGTCCTATAATTCACCCCTCCACTTT
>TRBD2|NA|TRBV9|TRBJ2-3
CASSGRSGGPTDTQYF
TGTGCCAGCAGCGGACGGAGCGGGGGGCCAACAGATACGCAGTATTTT
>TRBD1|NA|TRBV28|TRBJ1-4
CASSRSRGALGEKLFF
TGTGCCAGCAGTAGATCCAGGGGGGCCCTAGGAGAAAAACTGTTTTTT